This entry is about one TCR beta chain. It has no known antigen specificity. Nothing much larger sits one base from this clone, and base qualities are not available. CDR1 and CDR2, per the germline V gene, are LGHNA and YNFKEQ. The CDR3 spans 17 residues, from the cysteine through the phenylalanine. The retained sequence is limited to the CDR3, 51 bases, with the frame set at the first base. V is cut back by 2 bases and J by 2 bases, with 3 bases in the junction unmatched. This specimen belongs to a study of OX40 agonist ivuxolimab in advanced cancers. Notes on the research overall: Ivuxolimab was a fully human IgG2 agonistic monoclonal antibody targeting the costimulatory receptor OX40 (CD134). The point of sequencing TCRbeta in the periphery was to test whether ivuxolimab changed TCR sequence diversity and drove clonal T-cell expansion. Partial responses occurred in three dose-escalation patients, of whom one had hepatocellular carcinoma and two had cutaneous melanoma. The paper reports the monotherapy dose-escalation portion (N of about 50 patients) of the phase I ivuxolimab trial. Among the roughly 50 dose-escalation patients, approximately 20 had hepatocellular carcinoma, some 15 melanoma, 9 renal cell carcinoma and 9 head and neck cancer. Intravenous ivuxolimab was administered to patients every 2 weeks at six dose levels: 0.01, 0.1, 0.3, 1.5, 3 and 10 mg/kg. In the dose-escalation cohort, 70% to 85% of patients were male, and the mean age was about 55 years, with a range of about 23 to 85. Prior anti-PD-1, anti-PD-L1 or anti-CTLA-4 therapy was permitted, and 30% to 50% of dose-escalation patients had received checkpoint inhibitors.

Study-level results and caveats: After ivuxolimab, more expanded clones were found on average in CD8+ T cells than in CD4+ T cells. Antigen specificity was not determined for the clonally expanded peripheral T cells. Clonal expansion of both CD4+ and CD8+ blood T cells was observed from baseline to week 6 at doses 0.1 to 3.0 mg/kg. Low levels of normalized T-cell clonal expansion were also shown by some nonresponding patients. In partial responders in the 0.1-3.0 mg/kg groups, normalized peripheral clonal expansion was found to be among the lowest, especially among CD8+ T cells.

The trial excluded patients who had a history of autoimmune disease or were on systemic immunosuppression. Peripheral blood for TCR sequencing was collected from all dose cohorts at baseline, on cycle 4 day 1, and on cycle 7 day 1. The samples were drawn from a first-in-human, open-label, multicenter phase I dose-escalation trial of ivuxolimab. The trial enrolled adults with locally advanced or metastatic head and neck squamous cell, hepatocellular, melanoma or renal cell carcinoma. CD4+ and CD8+ T cells were sorted separately from peripheral blood before TCR sequencing. To sequence the TCRbeta CDR3 region, genomic DNA was isolated from the sorted cells. The immunoSEQ Assay was used to sequence the TCRbeta CDR3 regions. TCRdb took this table from immuneACCESS and kept in-frame rearrangements with V and J called. Such tables lack part of the clones; where checked against another copy, unresolved V genes explain under half of the gap, and the rest is unexplained. In all, the sample holds roughly 100,000 clones, and 85% to 95% of those were seen once. The ten largest clones capture 0.26% of the sample.

The receptor was derived from an adult with an advanced solid tumor such as melanoma, head and neck, liver or kidney cancer. The chain is encoded by TRBV4-2 joined to TRBJ2-1, with TRBD2 matching 13 junction bases. The sequenced sample was CD4+ or CD8+ T cells sorted from blood, obtained in a trial of the OX40 agonist ivuxolimab. The DNA is TGTGCCAGCAGCCAACGGACTAGCGGGAGACCCTACAATGAGCAGTTCTTC. Translation gives CASSQRTSGRPYNEQFF.